This passage covers 28 T cell receptor beta chains from one sample sequenced in a study of CD8+CD57+ T cells in acquired aplastic anemia. Both TCR beta VDJ combination and CDR3 sequence profiling were carried out. Genomic DNA was the template for this profiling. TCRdb reprocessed the reads with MiXCR, giving one entry per CDR3 protein. This sample yields hundreds of thousands of distinct CDR3 sequences, of which around 32% are seen a single time; 0.8% to 0.85% belongs to the top ten. It was patients with CD8+CD57+ cell expansion by flow cytometry who were chosen for sequencing. The sequencing sample was made of sorted CD4+, CD8+, or CD8+CD57+ T cells (not recorded which) from PBMCs. The source is a human donor with aplastic anemia.

This chain links TRBV19 with TRBJ1-4, with 8 nucleotides matching TRBD1. The CDR3 length is 15 residues. In germline, CDR1 is LNHDA, CDR2 SQIVND (reference sequence). Trimming took 2 bases from V and 8 from J; bases not matched to a gene: 7. The CDR3 DNA reads as TGTGCCAGTAGTATAAGGACAGGGCGAGGCGAAAAACTGTTTTTT. It is translated as CASSIRTGRGEKLFF.

Turning to this clonotype: Since the CDR3 does not end with the conserved phenylalanine or tryptophan, this likely comes from a read error. The chain combines TRBV25-1 with TRBJ1-6; D not resolved. V was pared by 5 bases and J by 6 bases, with 14 bases between. The CDR3 sequence is 15 residues long. Germline V gives CDR1 MGHDK, CDR2 SYGVNS. The DNA of the CDR3 is TGTGCCAGCAGTAAAAAAACAGTGTTTAATTCACCCCTCCACTAT. Translating gives CASSKKTVFNSPLHY.

The CDR3 is CASSAAQGMATNEKLFF. In DNA form, the CDR3 reads TGTGCCAGTAGTGCGGCGCAGGGAATGGCAACTAATGAAAAACTGTTTTTT. The chain has TRBV19 and TRBJ1-4; a weak D match, TRBD1 (5 bases). Germline CDR1 and CDR2: LNHDA and SQIVND (reference sequence). Deletions cut 5 bases from V and 0 bases from J, with 16 bases between. This CDR3 region has 17 residues.

In its sample, this clonotype was seen a few times. The chain couples TRBV7-9 to TRBJ2-7; 9 bases agree with TRBD1. The CDR3 extends over 15 amino acids. V dropped 5 bases and J dropped 4; count of bases not matched to a gene: 9. Per germline, CDR1 SEHNR and CDR2 FQNEAQ (reference sequence). The CDR3 sequence is CASSTDRGSSYEQYF. DNA of the CDR3: TGTGCCAGCAGCACGGACAGGGGATCCTCGTACGAGCAGTACTTC. Looking up the rest from reference TRBV7-9 and TRBJ2-7 gives the full variable domain: DTGVSQNPRHKITKRGQNVTFRCDPISEHNRLYWYRQTLGQGPEFLTYFQNEAQLEKSRLLSDRFSAERPKGSFSTLEIQRTEQGDSAMYLCASSTDRGSSYEQYFGPGTRLTVT.

This clonotype was detected ten times or more. The chain couples TRBV25-1 to TRBJ1-2; no clear D. Germline V gene data show CDR1 as MGHDK and CDR2 as SYGVNS. The CDR3 extends over 14 amino acids. Trimming left V 3 bases short and J 5 bases short, with 13 bases between. In DNA form, the CDR3 reads TGTGCCAGCAGTGATGGGCGACCCCCTTATGGCTACACCTTC. Protein sequence: CASSDGRPPYGYTF.

This clonotype was detected many times. V usage is TRBV6-1 and J usage is TRBJ1-2, with D uncertain. V was trimmed by 6 bases and J by 7 bases, leaving 15 bases between them. Germline V lookup: CDR1 MNHNS, CDR2 SASEGT. This CDR3 region has 13 residues. The CDR3 nucleotides read TGTGCCAGCAGCGTCAGTATTATCTGTGGCTACACCTTC. This codes for CASSVSIICGYTF.

This clonotype was observed a single time. The rearrangement links TRBV7-9 to TRBJ1-2; perhaps TRBD1 as D (6 bases). V was cut by 5 bases and J by 1 base, with 14 bases left in between. The germline gives CDR1 SEHNR, CDR2 FQNEAQ (reference sequence). The CDR3 loop spans 15 amino acids. DNA for the CDR3: TGTGCCAGCAGCCCCGGACAGCAACTTAACTATGGCTACACCTTC. Translated, it gives CASSPGQQLNYGYTF.

This clonotype was seen only a few times. The chain employs TRBV20-1 and TRBJ2-5; 10 positions agree with TRBD2. V trimming: 5 bases; J trimming: 0 bases; junction bases outside the gene matches: 3. The germline CDR1 and CDR2 sequences are DFQATT and SNEGSKA (reference sequence). The CDR3 has 14 amino acids. CDR3 sequence (DNA): TGCAGTGCTTCTAGCGGGGGAAACCAAGAGACCCAGTACTTC. As protein: CSASSGGNQETQYF.

With respect to this clonotype: A much larger clone lies one base from this, so it may be a read error. The chain links TRBV20-1 to TRBJ2-7; TRBD2 matches 10 bases. Germline CDR1 DFQATT, CDR2 SNEGSKA (reference sequence). This CDR3 spans 17 amino acids. CDR3 amino acids: CNARGQLAGTNLNRQYF. DNA for the CDR3: TGCAATGCTAGAGGTCAACTAGCGGGGACAAACCTGAACCGCCAGTACTTC.

The rearrangement links TRBV19 to TRBJ2-2; no clear D gene. This CDR3 has 14 residues. Per the germline V gene, CDR1 is LNHDA and CDR2 is SQIVND (reference sequence). V dropped 8 bases and J dropped 2 bases, with 12 bases sitting between them. CDR3 DNA sequence: TGTGCCAGTCCAAGACCCGGTAACACCGGGGAGCTGTTTTTT. It translates to CASPRPGNTGELFF.

The V call is TRBV30, the J call TRBJ1-5; no firm D call. The germline CDR1 and CDR2 sequences are GTSNPN and SVGIG (reference sequence). The CDR3 is made up of 15 amino acids. V lost 0 bases and J lost 0, with 9 bases in between. The chain's CDR3 is CAWSVGVYSNQPQHF. Written as DNA, the CDR3 is TGTGCCTGGAGTGTTGGGGTCTATAGCAATCAGCCCCAGCATTTT.

V is TRBV25-1 and J is TRBJ1-2; the D gene is possibly TRBD1 (6 bases). Germline CDR1 MGHDK, CDR2 SYGVNS. The V end lost 11 bases, the J end lost 7 bases, and 23 bases lay between the germline ends. The CDR3 contains 14 residues. The CDR3 bases are TGTGCCGGCACCCCCCCAAGGGGGATCAGTGGCTACACCTTC. Residues: CAGTPPRGISGYTF.

There are many counts of this clonotype. The rearrangement uses TRBV7-2 and TRBJ2-7, with D hard to call. The CDR3 has 14 amino acids. Between the trimmed V and J ends, which lost 11 bases and 0 bases, there was a span of 17 bases. CDR1 is SGHTA and CDR2 is FQGNSA in the germline V gene. The CDR3 nucleotides read TGTGCCTCCGGAAAGGGCGGTAACTCCTACGAGCAGTACTTC. Amino acid sequence: CASGKGGNSYEQYF.

The rearrangement links TRBV5-1 to TRBJ1-4; unclear D gene. Trimming shortened V by 4 bases and J by 1 base, and 8 bases separated the two germline ends. Germline-derived CDR1 and CDR2 are SGHRS and YFSETQ. This CDR3 is 14 amino acids long. The CDR3 bases are TGCGCCAGCAGCCCAGAGATAACTAATGAAAAACTGTTTTTT. It specifies CASSPEITNEKLFF.

This clonotype came up a few times. V usage is TRBV5-5 and J usage is TRBJ2-5, with 7 nucleotides matching TRBD1. CDR1 SGHKS and CDR2 YYEKEE come from the germline V gene (reference sequence). The CDR3 contains 15 residues. V was pared by 0 bases and J by 2 bases, with 4 bases of the junction left unmatched. CDR3 nucleotides: TGTGCCAGCAGCTTGGGGAGGACAGGTCAAGAGACCCAGTACTTC. This sequence encodes CASSLGRTGQETQYF.

In this sample, this clonotype turned up many times. This chain links TRBV7-2 with TRBJ1-6, with D unresolved. Germline V gene lookup returns CDR1 SGHTA and CDR2 FQGNSA. The V end lost 2 bases, the J end lost 7 bases, and 6 bases lay between the germline ends. CDR3 length: 13 residues. CDR3 in DNA: TGTGCCAGCAGCTTAAGGACGAATTCACCCCTCCACTTT. It translates to CASSLRTNSPLHF.

This CDR3 is CASSFGPGQNTEAFF. As DNA, the CDR3 is TGTGCCAGCAGTTTTGGACCGGGACAGAACACTGAAGCTTTCTTT. The gene calls are TRBV2 and TRBJ1-1; TRBD1 is a possible D gene (6 bases). Trimming took 5 bases from V and 1 from J, leaving 14 bases between them. This CDR3 region has 15 residues. Germline V gene data show CDR1 as SNHLY and CDR2 as FYNNEI.

The genes are TRBV12-3 or TRBV12-4 and TRBJ2-6; 12 bases map to TRBD1. V dropped 4 bases and J dropped 2; count of bases not matched to a gene: 3. The CDR3 is made up of 17 amino acids. The CDR3: CASSYGTGGPGANVLTF. The CDR3 bases are TGTGCCAGCAGTTACGGGACAGGGGGCCCTGGGGCCAACGTCCTGACTTTC.

This chain connects TRBV27 to TRBJ2-6; D is undetermined. Germline V gives CDR1 MNHEY, CDR2 SMNVEV (reference sequence). The ends were cut back, 4 bases at V and 0 bases at J, with 10 bases in the middle. The CDR3 length is 16 residues. DNA of the CDR3: TGTGCCAGCAGTTGGTCGGTAACCTCTGGGGCCAACGTCCTGACTTTC. Translating it yields CASSWSVTSGANVLTF.

In its sample, this clonotype was seen many times. This rearrangement joins TRBV6-1 to TRBJ1-5; D uncertain. Germline CDR1 reads MNHNS; CDR2 reads SASEGT. V lost 5 bases to trimming and J lost 5 bases, with 7 bases between them. CDR3 length: 12 amino acids. As DNA, the CDR3 is TGTGCCAGCAGTATCAATGATCAGCCCCAGCATTTT. Translation: CASSINDQPQHF.

This clonotype has only a few counts. The chain links TRBV5-1 to TRBJ2-3, with a tentative D call TRBD1 (5 bases). Trimming took off 1 base at V and 5 bases at J, with 8 bases between the two ends. The CDR3 length is 13 residues. Germline V gene sequence: CDR1 SGHRS, CDR2 YFSETQ. CDR3 sequence reads: CASSLRGGDTQYF. The CDR3 DNA follows: TGCGCCAGCAGCTTGAGGGGTGGAGATACGCAGTATTTT.

This clonotype appeared a few times. This chain joins TRBV28 and TRBJ2-7; unclear D gene. The CDR3 consists of 17 residues. Trimming took off 3 bases at V and 4 bases at J, with 22 bases between the two ends. The germline gives CDR1 MDHEN, CDR2 SYDVKM. The CDR3 DNA follows: TGTGCCAGCAGTTTCATCCCTCGGACGGATGGTTCGTACGAGCAGTACTTC. Its protein product is CASSFIPRTDGSYEQYF. Filled out from reference TRBV28 and TRBJ2-7, the complete variable domain reads DVKVTQSSRYLVKRTGEKVFLECVQDMDHENMFWYRQDPGLGLRLIYFSYDVKMKEKGDIPEGYSVSREKKERFSLILESASTNQTSMYLCASSFIPRTDGSYEQYFGPGTRLTVT.

This clonotype was detected ten times or more. The V gene is TRBV19, the J gene TRBJ1-3; no clear D. V lost 7 bases, J lost 0 bases, and 4 bases lay in between. The CDR3 totals 12 residues. The germline V gene has CDR1 LNHDA and CDR2 SQIVND (reference sequence). DNA for the CDR3: TGTGCCAGTACTGCCTCTGGAAACACCATATATTTT. Residues: CASTASGNTIYF.

The table lists this clonotype with a few counts. A much more abundant neighbour one base away suggests this may be a read error. The genes are TRBV7-2 and TRBJ2-7, with D possibly matching TRBD2 (6 bases). Germline-derived CDR1 and CDR2 are SGHTA and FQGNSA. CDR3 length: 15 amino acids. V lost 5 bases and J lost 0, with 14 bases in between. CDR3: CASSPPEDYSYEQYF. CDR3 nucleotides: TGTGCCAGCAGCCCCCCCGAGGACTACTCCTACGAGCAGTACTTC.

This sequence joins TRBV7-3 and TRBJ2-4; D gene uncertain. The CDR3 is 11 residues long. From germline, CDR1 is SGHTA and CDR2 FQGTGA. Between the trimmed V and J ends, which lost 6 bases and 10 bases, there was a span of 10 bases. This CDR3 reads CASRAIGIQYF. The DNA for the CDR3 is TGTGCCAGCAGGGCAATAGGGATTCAGTACTTC.

This clonotype was seen repeatedly, ten times or more. The chain recombines TRBV10-3 with TRBJ2-3, with D perhaps being TRBD1 or TRBD2 (5 bases each). This CDR3 has 12 residues. The V end lost 10 bases, the J end lost 2 bases, and 10 bases lay between the germline ends. CDR1 and CDR2 from the germline V gene are ENHRY and SYGVKD. CDR3 DNA sequence: TGTGCCACCCGGGACGACACAGATACGCAGTATTTT. Translating gives CATRDDTDTQYF.

The V call is TRBV29-1, the J call TRBJ1-1; no clear D gene. The V and J ends lost 0 bases and 1 base respectively, with 9 bases between them. This CDR3 contains 14 residues. From germline, CDR1 is SQVTM and CDR2 ANQGSEA. CDR3 nucleotide sequence: TGCAGCGTTGAAGAAGAGAGCGGGAACACTGAAGCTTTCTTT. Encoded protein: CSVEEESGNTEAFF.

In this sample, this clonotype turned up many times. The chain combines TRBV25-1 with TRBJ2-3; D may be TRBD1 (5 bases). This CDR3 comprises 16 residues. V was cut by 1 base and J by 1 base, with 12 bases left in between. CDR1 and CDR2 (germline): MGHDK, SYGVNS. CDR3 in DNA: TGTGCCAGCAGTGAATGGATCAGGGTTGGCACAGATACGCAGTATTTT. This gives the protein CASSEWIRVGTDTQYF.